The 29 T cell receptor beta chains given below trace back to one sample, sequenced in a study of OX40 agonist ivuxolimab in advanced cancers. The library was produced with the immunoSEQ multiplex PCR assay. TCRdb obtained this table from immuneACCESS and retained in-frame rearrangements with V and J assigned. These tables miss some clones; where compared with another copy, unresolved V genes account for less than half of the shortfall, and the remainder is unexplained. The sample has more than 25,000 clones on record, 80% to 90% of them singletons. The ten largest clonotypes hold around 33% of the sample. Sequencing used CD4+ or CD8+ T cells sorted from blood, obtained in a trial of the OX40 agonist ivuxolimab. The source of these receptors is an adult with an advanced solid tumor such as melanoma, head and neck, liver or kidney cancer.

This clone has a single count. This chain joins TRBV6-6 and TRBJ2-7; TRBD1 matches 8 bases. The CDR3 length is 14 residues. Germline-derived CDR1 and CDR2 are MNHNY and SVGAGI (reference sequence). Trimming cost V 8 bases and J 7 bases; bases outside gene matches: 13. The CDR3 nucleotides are TGTGCCAGCGAGGTGGGCGGGACAGGCCAAGAGCAGTACTTC. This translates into CASEVGGTGQEQYF.

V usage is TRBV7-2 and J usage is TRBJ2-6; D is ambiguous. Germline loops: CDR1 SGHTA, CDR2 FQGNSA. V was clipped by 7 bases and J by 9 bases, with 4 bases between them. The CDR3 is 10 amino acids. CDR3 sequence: CASKDNVLTF. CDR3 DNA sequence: TGTGCCAGCAAGGACAACGTCCTGACTTTC.

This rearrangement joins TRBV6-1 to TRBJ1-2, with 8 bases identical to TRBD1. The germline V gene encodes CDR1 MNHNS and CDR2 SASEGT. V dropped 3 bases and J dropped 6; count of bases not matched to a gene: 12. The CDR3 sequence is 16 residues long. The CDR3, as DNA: TGTGCCAGCAGTGAGAGGAGACAGGGGATTAGGGATGGCTACACCTTC. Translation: CASSERRQGIRDGYTF.

The CDR3 DNA reads as TGTGCCAGCAGCGTTAGCGGGAGCACAGATACGCAGTATTTT. Protein sequence: CASSVSGSTDTQYF. The chain employs TRBV9 and TRBJ2-3; 7 bases line up with TRBD2. Trimming took 2 bases from V and 0 from J; bases not matched to a gene: 0. This CDR3 has 14 amino acids. From germline, CDR1 is SGDLS and CDR2 YYNGEE. The variable domain in full, with the rest retrieved from reference TRBV9 and TRBJ2-3, is DSGVTQTPKHLITATGQRVTLRCSPRSGDLSVYWYQQSLDQGLQFLIQYYNGEERAKGNILERFSAQQFPDLHSELNLSSLELGDSALYFCASSVSGSTDTQYFGPGTRLTVL.

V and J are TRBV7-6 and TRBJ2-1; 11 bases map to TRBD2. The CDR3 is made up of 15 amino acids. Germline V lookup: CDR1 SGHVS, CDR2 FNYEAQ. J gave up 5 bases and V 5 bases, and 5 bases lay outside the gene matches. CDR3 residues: CASSLTSGVHNEQFF. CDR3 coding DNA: TGTGCCAGCAGCCTGACTAGCGGGGTACACAATGAGCAGTTCTTC.

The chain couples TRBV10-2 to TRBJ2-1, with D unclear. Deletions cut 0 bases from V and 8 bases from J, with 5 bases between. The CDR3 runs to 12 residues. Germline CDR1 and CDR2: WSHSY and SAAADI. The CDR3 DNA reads TGCGCCAGCAGTGAGTCGAGAGATGAGCAGTTCTTC. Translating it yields CASSESRDEQFF.

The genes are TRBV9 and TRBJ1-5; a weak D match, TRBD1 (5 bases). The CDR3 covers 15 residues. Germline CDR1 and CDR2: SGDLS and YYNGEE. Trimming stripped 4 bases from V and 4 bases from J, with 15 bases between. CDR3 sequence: CASSPAGGLNQPQHF. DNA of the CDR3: TGTGCCAGCAGCCCCGCTGGGGGTTTGAATCAGCCCCAGCATTTT. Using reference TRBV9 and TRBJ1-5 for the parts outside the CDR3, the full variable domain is DSGVTQTPKHLITATGQRVTLRCSPRSGDLSVYWYQQSLDQGLQFLIQYYNGEERAKGNILERFSAQQFPDLHSELNLSSLELGDSALYFCASSPAGGLNQPQHFGDGTRLSIL.

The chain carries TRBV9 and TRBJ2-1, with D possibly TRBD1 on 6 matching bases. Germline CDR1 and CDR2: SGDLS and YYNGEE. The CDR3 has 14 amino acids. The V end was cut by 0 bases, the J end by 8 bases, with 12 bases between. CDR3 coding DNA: TGTGCCAGCAGCGTAGGGGGCAGGGGTGATGAGCAGTTCTTC. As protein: CASSVGGRGDEQFF.

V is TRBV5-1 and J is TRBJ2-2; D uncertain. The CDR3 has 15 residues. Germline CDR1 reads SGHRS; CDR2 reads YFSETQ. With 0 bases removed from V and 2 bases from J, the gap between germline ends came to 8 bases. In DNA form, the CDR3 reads TGCGCCAGCAGCTTGGATCAGATTAACACCGGGGAGCTGTTTTTT. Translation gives CASSLDQINTGELFF.

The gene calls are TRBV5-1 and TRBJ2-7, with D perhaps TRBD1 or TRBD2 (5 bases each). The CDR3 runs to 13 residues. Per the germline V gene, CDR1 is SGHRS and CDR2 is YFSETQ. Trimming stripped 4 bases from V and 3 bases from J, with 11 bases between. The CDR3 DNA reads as TGCGCCAGCAGCGTCGGGACGCACTACGAGCAGTACTTC. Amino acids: CASSVGTHYEQYF.

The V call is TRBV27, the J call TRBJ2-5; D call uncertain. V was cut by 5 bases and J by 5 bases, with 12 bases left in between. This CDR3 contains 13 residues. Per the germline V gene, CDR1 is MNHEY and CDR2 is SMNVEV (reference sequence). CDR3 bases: TGTGCCAGCAGTCCTAGGGCCCGGGAGACCCAGTACTTC. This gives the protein CASSPRARETQYF.

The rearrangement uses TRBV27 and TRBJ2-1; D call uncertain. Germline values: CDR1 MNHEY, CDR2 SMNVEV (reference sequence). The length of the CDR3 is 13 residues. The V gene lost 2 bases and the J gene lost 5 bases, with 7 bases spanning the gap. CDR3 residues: CASSLLKDNEQFF. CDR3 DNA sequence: TGTGCCAGCAGTTTACTCAAGGACAATGAGCAGTTCTTC.

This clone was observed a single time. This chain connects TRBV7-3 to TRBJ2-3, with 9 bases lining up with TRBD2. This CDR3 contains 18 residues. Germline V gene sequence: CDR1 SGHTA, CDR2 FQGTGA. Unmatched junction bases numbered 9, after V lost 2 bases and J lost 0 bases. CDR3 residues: CASSLFGSAGGSTDTQYF. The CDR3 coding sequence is TGTGCCAGCAGCTTATTTGGGTCCGCGGGGGGGAGCACAGATACGCAGTATTTT.

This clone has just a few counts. This CDR3 is CASSLILGMDEQFF. The CDR3 nucleotides are TGTGCCAGCAGTTTAATCCTGGGTATGGATGAGCAGTTCTTC. This rearrangement joins TRBV27 to TRBJ2-1; D not resolved. Trimming took 2 bases from V and 8 from J, leaving 13 bases between them. This CDR3 has 14 residues. CDR1 and CDR2 from the germline V gene are MNHEY and SMNVEV (reference sequence).

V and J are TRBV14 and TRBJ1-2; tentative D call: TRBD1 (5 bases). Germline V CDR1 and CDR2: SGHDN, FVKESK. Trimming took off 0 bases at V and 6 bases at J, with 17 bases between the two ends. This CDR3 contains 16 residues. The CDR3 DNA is TGTGCCAGCAGCCAAGAACGGAGGGGCTTCCGAAATGGCTACACCTTC. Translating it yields CASSQERRGFRNGYTF.

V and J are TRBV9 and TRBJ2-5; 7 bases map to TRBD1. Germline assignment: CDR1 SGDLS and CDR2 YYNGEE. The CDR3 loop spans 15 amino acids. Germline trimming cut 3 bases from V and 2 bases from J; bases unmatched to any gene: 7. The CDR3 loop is CASSAGGGPQETQYF. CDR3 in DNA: TGTGCCAGCAGCGCAGGGGGTGGGCCTCAAGAGACCCAGTACTTC. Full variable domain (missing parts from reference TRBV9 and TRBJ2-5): DSGVTQTPKHLITATGQRVTLRCSPRSGDLSVYWYQQSLDQGLQFLIQYYNGEERAKGNILERFSAQQFPDLHSELNLSSLELGDSALYFCASSAGGGPQETQYFGPGTRLLVL.

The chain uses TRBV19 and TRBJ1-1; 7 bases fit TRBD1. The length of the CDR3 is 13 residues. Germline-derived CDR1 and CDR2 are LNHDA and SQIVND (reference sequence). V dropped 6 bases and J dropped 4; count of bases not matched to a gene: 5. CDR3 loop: CASRLDRATEAFF. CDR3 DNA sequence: TGTGCCAGTAGACTCGACAGGGCCACTGAAGCTTTCTTT.

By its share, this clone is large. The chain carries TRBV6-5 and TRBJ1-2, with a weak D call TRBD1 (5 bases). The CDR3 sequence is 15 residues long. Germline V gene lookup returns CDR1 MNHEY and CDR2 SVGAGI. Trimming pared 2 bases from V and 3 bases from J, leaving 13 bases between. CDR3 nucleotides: TGTGCCAGCAGTTACGGCGGGGGAGGGGACTATGGCTACACCTTC. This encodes CASSYGGGGDYGYTF.

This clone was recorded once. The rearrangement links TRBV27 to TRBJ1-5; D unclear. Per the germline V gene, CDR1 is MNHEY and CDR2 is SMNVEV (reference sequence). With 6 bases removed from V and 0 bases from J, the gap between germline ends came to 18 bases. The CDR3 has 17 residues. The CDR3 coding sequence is TGTGCCAGCAGCAGTAGAACTCAGGTATATAGCAATCAGCCCCAGCATTTT. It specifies CASSSRTQVYSNQPQHF.

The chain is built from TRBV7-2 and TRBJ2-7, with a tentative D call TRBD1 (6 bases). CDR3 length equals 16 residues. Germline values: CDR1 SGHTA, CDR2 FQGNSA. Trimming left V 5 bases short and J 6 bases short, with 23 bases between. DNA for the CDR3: TGTGCCAGCAGCGTTACTGTAGGGGGTGCTAGGTTCGAGCAGTACTTC. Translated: CASSVTVGGARFEQYF.

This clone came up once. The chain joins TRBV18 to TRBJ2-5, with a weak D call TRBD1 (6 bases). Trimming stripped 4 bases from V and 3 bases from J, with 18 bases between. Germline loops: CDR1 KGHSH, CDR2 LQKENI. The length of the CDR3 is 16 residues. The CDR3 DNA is TGTGCCAGCTCACTTCCGACAGGACCTAGTAAAGAGACCCAGTACTTC. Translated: CASSLPTGPSKETQYF.

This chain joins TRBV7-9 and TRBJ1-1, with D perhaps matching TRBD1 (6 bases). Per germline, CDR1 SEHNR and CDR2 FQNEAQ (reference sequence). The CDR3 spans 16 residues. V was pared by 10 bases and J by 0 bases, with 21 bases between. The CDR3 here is CATNPGGRTLNTEAFF. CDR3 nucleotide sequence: TGTGCCACCAATCCCGGGGGCCGAACTTTGAACACTGAAGCTTTCTTT.

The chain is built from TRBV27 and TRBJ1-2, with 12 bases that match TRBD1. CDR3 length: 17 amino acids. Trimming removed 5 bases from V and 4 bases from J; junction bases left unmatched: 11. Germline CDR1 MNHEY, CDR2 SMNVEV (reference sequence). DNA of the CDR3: TGTGCCAGCAGTCCTCCGGGACAGGGGGCTTCGGGCTATGGCTACACCTTC. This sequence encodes CASSPPGQGASGYGYTF.

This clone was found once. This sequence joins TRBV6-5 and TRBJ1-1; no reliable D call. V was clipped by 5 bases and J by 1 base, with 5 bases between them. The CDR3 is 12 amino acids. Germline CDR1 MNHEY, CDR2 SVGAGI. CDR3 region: CASSGPNTEAFF. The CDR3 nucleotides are TGTGCCAGCAGTGGCCCGAACACTGAAGCTTTCTTT.

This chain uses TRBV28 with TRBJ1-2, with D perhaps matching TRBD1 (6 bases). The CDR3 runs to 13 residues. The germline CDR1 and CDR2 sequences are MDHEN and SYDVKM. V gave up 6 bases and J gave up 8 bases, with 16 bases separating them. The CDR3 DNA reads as TGTGCCAGCAGCCTCAGGGGAAGTCGGGGCTACACCTTC. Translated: CASSLRGSRGYTF.

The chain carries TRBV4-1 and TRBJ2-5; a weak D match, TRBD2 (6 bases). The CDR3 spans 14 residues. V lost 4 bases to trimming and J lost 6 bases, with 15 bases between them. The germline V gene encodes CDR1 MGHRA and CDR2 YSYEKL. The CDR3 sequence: CASSLFLEGQTQYF. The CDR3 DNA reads TGCGCCAGCAGCCTTTTCTTGGAGGGACAGACCCAGTACTTC.

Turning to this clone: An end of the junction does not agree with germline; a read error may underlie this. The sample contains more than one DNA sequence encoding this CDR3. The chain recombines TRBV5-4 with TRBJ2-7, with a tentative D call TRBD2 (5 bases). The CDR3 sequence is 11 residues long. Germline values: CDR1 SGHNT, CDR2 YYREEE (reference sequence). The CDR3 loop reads CASSLDYEQYF. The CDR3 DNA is TGTGCCAGCAGCCTAGACTACGAGCAGTATTTC.

The CDR3 region is CATSRDIAGGPADTQYF. Written as DNA, the CDR3 is TGTGCCACCAGCAGAGATATCGCGGGAGGGCCCGCAGATACGCAGTATTTT. The chain joins TRBV15 to TRBJ2-3, with 9 nucleotides matching TRBD2. Germline loops: CDR1 LNHNV, CDR2 YYDKDF (reference sequence). The CDR3 is made up of 17 amino acids. Trimming removed 0 bases from V and 4 bases from J; junction bases left unmatched: 8.

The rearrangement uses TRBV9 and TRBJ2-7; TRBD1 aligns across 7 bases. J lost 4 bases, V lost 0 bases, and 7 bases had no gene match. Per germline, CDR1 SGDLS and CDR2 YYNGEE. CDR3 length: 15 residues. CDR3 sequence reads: CASSVGGARGYEQYF. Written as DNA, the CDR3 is TGTGCCAGCAGCGTAGGTGGGGCCAGGGGGTACGAGCAGTACTTC.